This T cell receptor (beta chain) was profiled in a study of T cell repertoires in cytomegalovirus infection (dated by TCRdb to 2018 to 2020). Regarding the complete study: Because public TCR beta signatures pointed to carriage of CMV infection together with the matching HLA type, the HLA type of each donor mattered for the analysis.

Overall study results and their limits: In both this cohort and an independent cohort of 352 donors, the cumulative frequency of public TCR beta family members distinguished carriers of CMV infection plus the relevant HLA type. In the ex vivo response, HLA-C-restricted CMV-specific TCR beta clonotypes were dominant, and in two of eight donors the single most frequent clonotype came from this HLA-C-restricted group.

The listed sequencing device is Illumina HiSeq 1500. The public reads were run again by TCRdb, first through fastp at Q25 and then through MiXCR, and only productive beta chains were kept. Rows merge per CDR3 protein into single entries with the most common DNA and genes. This sample has some 57,000 distinct CDR3 sequences in its table, and around 34% of those were observed once. About 73% of the sample belongs to the ten largest clones. V is reduced by 3 bases and J by 3 bases, leaving a spacing of 8 bases between them. The CDR3 runs 13 amino acids, cysteine and phenylalanine included. Left in the record is the CDR3 DNA by itself, 39 bases read in frame from the first base. The germline V gene (reference sequence) gives CDR1 as SEHNR and CDR2 as FQNEAQ. This clonotype was detected a few times. The specificity of this receptor is unknown. Base qualities are missing; no much larger clone stands one base away.

The V and J segments used are TRBV7-9 and TRBJ1-1, with the D segment identity uncertain. The receptor comes from a human donor in good health (CMV status not recorded). Some clones in this sample may be carry-over from other donors' samples. The sequenced sample was PBMCs, sequenced either directly or after in vitro stimulation (not recorded which). The CDR3 corresponds to CASSFSRDTEAFF. The DNA sequence is TGTGCCAGCAGCTTTTCTCGGGACACTGAAGCTTTCTTT.